This TCR beta chain was found in a study of blood T cell repertoires in COVID-19. For the study at large: Material from acute and convalescent COVID-19 was sourced from the United States, Italy and Spain. T cells, B-cell-depleted T cells, or PBMCs provided the cDNA or gDNA that served as material.

This CDR3 comprises 13 residues. Trimming shortened V by 5 bases and J by 8 bases, and 15 bases separated the two germline ends. Per germline, CDR1 SEHNR and CDR2 FQNEAQ (reference sequence). Per the study methods: The assay estimated nucleated cells by amplifying reference gene primers. TCRdb keeps only in-frame clones here, not all; method: immunoSEQ multiplex PCR. The V and J calls and clone size come from that table; D and trimming were worked out from the DNA. This sample has 300,000 or so clones; more than 75% occur once, and the top ten carry about 8%. This chain uses TRBV7-9 with TRBJ1-2, with D hard to call. This clonotype was obtained from a woman between 45 and 60 years old who had recovered from COVID-19. The sample taken for sequencing was peripheral blood. CDR3 loop: CASSPEAAGGYTF. In nucleotides, the CDR3 is TGTGCCAGCAGCCCAGAGGCGGCGGGCGGCTACACCTTC.